These T cell receptor beta chains were read from a single sample in a study of PD-L1 blockade in urothelial cancer. Measured with immunoSEQ multiplex PCR; TCRdb has only the in-frame clones, and not every one. The sample lists some 110,000 clones; less than 95% were seen once. This specimen consisted of PBMCs, obtained around atezolizumab (anti-PD-L1) treatment. The source of these receptors is a man aged 60 to 75 with urothelial cancer. The CDR3 runs from the conserved cysteine through the conserved F or W. Each record gives: J gene, D gene, V gene, CDR3 protein, CDR3 DNA. A D gene is named only where the DNA matches it firmly.

j_gene: TRBJ2-2; d_gene: TRBD2; v_gene: TRBV9; CDR3aa: CASSASSSPGGTGELFF; CDR3nt: TGTGCCAGCAGCGCGTCCTCATCACCGGGGGGGACCGGGGAGCTGTTTTTT
j_gene: TRBJ2-1; d_gene: TRBD2; v_gene: TRBV7-2; CDR3aa: CASSRTSGLNNEQFF; CDR3nt: TGTGCCAGCAGCCGAACTAGCGGGTTAAACAATGAGCAGTTCTTC
j_gene: TRBJ1-1; d_gene: -; v_gene: TRBV2; CDR3aa: CASSEVTPNTEAFF; CDR3nt: TGTGCCAGCAGTGAAGTAACACCGAACACTGAAGCTTTCTTT
j_gene: TRBJ2-1; d_gene: TRBD2; v_gene: TRBV30; CDR3aa: CAWSVGAGGPGEQFF; CDR3nt: TGTGCCTGGAGTGTTGGGGCGGGAGGCCCTGGTGAGCAGTTCTTC
j_gene: TRBJ2-6; d_gene: -; v_gene: TRBV10-3; CDR3aa: CAISDRAASSGANVLTF; CDR3nt: TGTGCCATCAGTGACCGCGCCGCTAGCTCTGGGGCCAACGTCCTGACTTTC
j_gene: TRBJ1-5; d_gene: -; v_gene: TRBV10-3; CDR3aa: CAISEGQSNQPQHF; CDR3nt: TGTGCCATCAGTGAGGGGCAGAGCAATCAGCCCCAGCATTTT
j_gene: TRBJ2-7; d_gene: -; v_gene: TRBV5-1; CDR3aa: CASSLTGTYEQYF; CDR3nt: TGCGCCAGCAGCTTGACAGGAACCTACGAGCAGTACTTC
j_gene: TRBJ1-1; d_gene: -; v_gene: TRBV27; CDR3aa: CASSLGQTSTEAFF; CDR3nt: TGTGCCAGCAGTTTAGGGCAGACGAGCACTGAAGCTTTCTTT
j_gene: TRBJ1-2; d_gene: -; v_gene: TRBV28; CDR3aa: CASRTPGAYGYTF; CDR3nt: TGTGCCAGCAGAACTCCAGGGGCCTATGGCTACACCTTC
j_gene: TRBJ2-5; d_gene: TRBD1; v_gene: TRBV7-2; CDR3aa: CASSMTGEETQYF; CDR3nt: TGTGCCAGCAGCATGACAGGGGAAGAGACCCAGTACTTC
j_gene: TRBJ2-3; d_gene: -; v_gene: TRBV4-3; CDR3aa: CASSQDRRGDTQYF; CDR3nt: TGCGCCAGCAGCCAAGATCGCCGGGGAGATACGCAGTATTTT
j_gene: TRBJ1-5; d_gene: -; v_gene: TRBV29-1; CDR3aa: CSASTGNQPQHF; CDR3nt: TGCAGCGCCTCCACAGGCAATCAGCCCCAGCATTTT
j_gene: TRBJ1-1; d_gene: -; v_gene: TRBV5-1; CDR3aa: CASSFTGVTNTEAFF; CDR3nt: TGCGCCAGCAGCTTTACGGGGGTAACGAACACTGAAGCTTTCTTT
j_gene: TRBJ1-2; d_gene: -; v_gene: TRBV2; CDR3aa: CASGGGGGRYGYTF; CDR3nt: TGTGCCAGCGGCGGTGGGGGGGGCCGCTATGGCTACACCTTC